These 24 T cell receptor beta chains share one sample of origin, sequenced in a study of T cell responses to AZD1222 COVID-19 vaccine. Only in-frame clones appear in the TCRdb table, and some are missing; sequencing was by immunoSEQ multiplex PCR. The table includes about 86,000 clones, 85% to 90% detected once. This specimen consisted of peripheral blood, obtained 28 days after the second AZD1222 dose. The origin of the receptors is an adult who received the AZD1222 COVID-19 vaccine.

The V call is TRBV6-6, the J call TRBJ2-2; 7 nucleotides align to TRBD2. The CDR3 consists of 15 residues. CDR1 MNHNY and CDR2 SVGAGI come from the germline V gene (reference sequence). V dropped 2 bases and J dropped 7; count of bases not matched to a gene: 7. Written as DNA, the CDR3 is TGTGCCAGCAGTTACACCGGGACTATGCTCGGGGAGCTGTTTTTT. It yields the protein CASSYTGTMLGELFF.

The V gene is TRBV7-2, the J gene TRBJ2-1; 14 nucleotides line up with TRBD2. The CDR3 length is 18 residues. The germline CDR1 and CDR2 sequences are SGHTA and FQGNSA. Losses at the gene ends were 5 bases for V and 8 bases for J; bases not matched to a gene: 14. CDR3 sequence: CASSIRARLAGGPYEQFF. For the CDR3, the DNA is TGTGCCAGCAGCATCCGAGCCAGACTAGCGGGAGGGCCCTATGAGCAGTTCTTC.

The CDR3 protein is CASSYILGQGAIYEQYF. CDR3 coding DNA: TGTGCCAGCAGTTACATTCTGGGACAGGGGGCTATATACGAGCAGTACTTC. This chain uses TRBV6-2 or TRBV6-3 with TRBJ2-7; TRBD1 agrees at 12 bases. Germline loops: CDR1 MNHEY, CDR2 SVGEGT. Trimming at V came to 2 bases and at J to 4 bases, leaving 9 bases not matched to a gene. The CDR3 extends over 17 amino acids.

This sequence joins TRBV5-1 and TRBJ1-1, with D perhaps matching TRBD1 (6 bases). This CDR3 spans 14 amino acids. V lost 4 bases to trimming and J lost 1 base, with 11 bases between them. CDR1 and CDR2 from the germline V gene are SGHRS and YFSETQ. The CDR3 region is CASSRTQGNTEAFF. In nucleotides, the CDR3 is TGCGCCAGCAGCCGAACACAGGGGAACACTGAAGCTTTCTTT.

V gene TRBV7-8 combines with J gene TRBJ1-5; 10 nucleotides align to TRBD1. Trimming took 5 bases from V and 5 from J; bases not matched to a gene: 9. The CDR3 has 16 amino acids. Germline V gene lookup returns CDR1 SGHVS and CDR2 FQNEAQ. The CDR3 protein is CASSRGTGAGDQPQHF. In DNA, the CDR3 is TGTGCCAGCAGCCGAGGGACAGGGGCAGGAGATCAGCCCCAGCATTTT.

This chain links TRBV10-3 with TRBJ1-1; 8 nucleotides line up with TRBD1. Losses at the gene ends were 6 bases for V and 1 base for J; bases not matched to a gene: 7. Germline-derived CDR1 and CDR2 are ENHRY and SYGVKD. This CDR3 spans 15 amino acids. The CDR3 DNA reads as TGTGCCATCAGGTGGGGGACAGGAGGGAACACTGAAGCTTTCTTT. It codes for CAIRWGTGGNTEAFF.

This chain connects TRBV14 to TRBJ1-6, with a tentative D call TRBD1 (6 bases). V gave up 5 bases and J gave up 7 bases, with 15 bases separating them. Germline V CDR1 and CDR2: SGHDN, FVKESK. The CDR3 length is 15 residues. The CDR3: CASSTLRGNNSPLHF. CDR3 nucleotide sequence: TGTGCCAGCAGCACTTTGAGGGGGAACAATTCACCCCTCCACTTT. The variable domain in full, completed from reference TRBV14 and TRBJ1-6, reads EAGVTQFPSHSVIEKGQTVTLRCDPISGHDNLYWYRRVMGKEIKFLLHFVKESKQDESGMPNNRFLAERTGGTYSTLKVQPAELEDSGVYFCASSTLRGNNSPLHFGNGTRLTVT.

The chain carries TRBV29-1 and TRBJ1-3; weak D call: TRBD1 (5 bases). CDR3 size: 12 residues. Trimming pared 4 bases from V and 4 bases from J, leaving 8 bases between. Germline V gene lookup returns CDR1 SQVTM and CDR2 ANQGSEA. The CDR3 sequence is CSVVTEGNTIYF. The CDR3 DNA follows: TGCAGCGTTGTGACAGAGGGAAACACCATATATTTT.

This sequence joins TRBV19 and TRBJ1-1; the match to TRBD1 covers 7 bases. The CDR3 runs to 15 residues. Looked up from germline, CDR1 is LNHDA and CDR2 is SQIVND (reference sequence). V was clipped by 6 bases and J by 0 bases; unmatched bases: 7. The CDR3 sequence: CASSPGQLMNTEAFF. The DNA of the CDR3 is TGTGCCAGTAGCCCGGGACAGCTCATGAACACTGAAGCTTTCTTT.

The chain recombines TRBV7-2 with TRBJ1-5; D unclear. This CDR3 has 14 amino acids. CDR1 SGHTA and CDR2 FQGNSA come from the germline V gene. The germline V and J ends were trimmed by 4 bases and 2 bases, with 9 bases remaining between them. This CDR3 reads CASSSGLGNQPQHF. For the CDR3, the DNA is TGTGCCAGCAGCTCCGGACTTGGCAATCAGCCCCAGCATTTT.

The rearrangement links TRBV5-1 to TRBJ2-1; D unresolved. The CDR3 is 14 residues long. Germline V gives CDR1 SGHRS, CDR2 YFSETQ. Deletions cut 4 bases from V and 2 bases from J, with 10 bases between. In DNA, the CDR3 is TGCGCCAGCAGCCGTGATGGGACCTACAATGAGCAGTTCTTC. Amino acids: CASSRDGTYNEQFF.

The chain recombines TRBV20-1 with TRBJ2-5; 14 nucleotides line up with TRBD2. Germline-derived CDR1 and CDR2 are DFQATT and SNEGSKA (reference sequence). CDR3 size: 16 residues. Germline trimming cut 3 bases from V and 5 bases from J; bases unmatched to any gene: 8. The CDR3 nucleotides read TGCAGTGCTAGTCGGGGGACTAGCGGGAGAGGGGAGACCCAGTACTTC. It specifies CSASRGTSGRGETQYF.

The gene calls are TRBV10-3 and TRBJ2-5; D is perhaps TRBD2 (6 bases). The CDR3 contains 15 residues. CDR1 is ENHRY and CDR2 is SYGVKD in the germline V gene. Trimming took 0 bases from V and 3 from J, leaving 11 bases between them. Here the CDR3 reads CAISESAGLEETQYF. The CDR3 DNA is TGTGCCATCAGTGAGTCGGCGGGGCTTGAAGAGACCCAGTACTTC.

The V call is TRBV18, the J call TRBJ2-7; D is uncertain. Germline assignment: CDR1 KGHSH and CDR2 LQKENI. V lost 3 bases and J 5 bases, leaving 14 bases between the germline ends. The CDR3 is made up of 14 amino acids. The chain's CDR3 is CASSPEGFLDEQYF. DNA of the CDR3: TGTGCCAGCTCACCCGAAGGGTTTTTAGACGAGCAGTACTTC.

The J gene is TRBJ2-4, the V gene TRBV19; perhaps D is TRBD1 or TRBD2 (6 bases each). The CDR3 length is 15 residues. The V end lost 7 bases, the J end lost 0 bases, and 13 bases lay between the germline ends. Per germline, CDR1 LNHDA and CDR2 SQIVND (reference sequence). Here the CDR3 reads CASKPGALAKNIQYF. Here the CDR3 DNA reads TGTGCCAGTAAACCGGGGGCCTTAGCCAAAAACATTCAGTACTTC.

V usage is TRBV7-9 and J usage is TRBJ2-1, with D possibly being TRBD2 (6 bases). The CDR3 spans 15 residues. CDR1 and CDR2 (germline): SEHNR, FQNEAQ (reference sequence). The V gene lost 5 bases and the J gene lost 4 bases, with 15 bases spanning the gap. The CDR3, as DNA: TGTGCCAGCAGCCCCCGGTGGGGGGATTACAATGAGCAGTTCTTC. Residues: CASSPRWGDYNEQFF. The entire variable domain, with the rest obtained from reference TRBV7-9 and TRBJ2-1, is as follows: DTGVSQNPRHKITKRGQNVTFRCDPISEHNRLYWYRQTLGQGPEFLTYFQNEAQLEKSRLLSDRFSAERPKGSFSTLEIQRTEQGDSAMYLCASSPRWGDYNEQFFGPGTRLTVL.

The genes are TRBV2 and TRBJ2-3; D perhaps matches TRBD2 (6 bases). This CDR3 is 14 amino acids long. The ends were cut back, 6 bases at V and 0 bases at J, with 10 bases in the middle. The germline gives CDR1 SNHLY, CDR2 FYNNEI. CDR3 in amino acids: CASSRDSSTDTQYF. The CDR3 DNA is TGTGCCAGCAGCCGGGACTCCAGCACAGATACGCAGTATTTT.

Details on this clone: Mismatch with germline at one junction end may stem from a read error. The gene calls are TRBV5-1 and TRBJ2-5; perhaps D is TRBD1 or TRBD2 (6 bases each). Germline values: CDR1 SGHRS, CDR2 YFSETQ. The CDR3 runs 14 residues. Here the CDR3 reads CASSLGGARPKEDF. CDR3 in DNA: TGCGCCAGCAGCTTGGGGGGGGCCCGTCCGAAAGAGGACTTC.

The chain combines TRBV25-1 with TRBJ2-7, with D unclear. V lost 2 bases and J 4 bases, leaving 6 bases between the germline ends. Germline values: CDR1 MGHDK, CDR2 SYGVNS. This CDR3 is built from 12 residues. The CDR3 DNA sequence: TGTGCCAGCAGTGAAACTAATTACGAGCAGTACTTC. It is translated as CASSETNYEQYF.

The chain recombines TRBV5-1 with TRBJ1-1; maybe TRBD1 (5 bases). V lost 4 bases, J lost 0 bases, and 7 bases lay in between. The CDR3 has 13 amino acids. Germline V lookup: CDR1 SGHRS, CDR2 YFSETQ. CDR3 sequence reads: CASSGTLNTEAFF. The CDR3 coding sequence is TGCGCCAGCAGCGGGACCCTGAACACTGAAGCTTTCTTT.

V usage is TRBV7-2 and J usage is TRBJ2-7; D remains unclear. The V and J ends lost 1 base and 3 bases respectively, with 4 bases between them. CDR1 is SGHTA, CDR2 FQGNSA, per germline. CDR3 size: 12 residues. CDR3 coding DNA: TGTGCCAGCAGCTTAGACCACTACGAGCAGTACTTC. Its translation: CASSLDHYEQYF. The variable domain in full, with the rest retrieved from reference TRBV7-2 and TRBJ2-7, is GAGVSQSPSNKVTEKGKDVELRCDPISGHTALYWYRQSLGQGLEFLIYFQGNSAPDKSGLPSDRFSAERTGGSVSTLTIQRTQQEDSAVYLCASSLDHYEQYFGPGTRLTVT.

In DNA form, the CDR3 reads TGTGCCAGTACCCAACGCCCAGCCAGTGGGGCCTATGGCTACACCTTC. Its translation: CASTQRPASGAYGYTF. The rearrangement uses TRBV19 and TRBJ1-2; tentatively, D is TRBD1 (5 bases). The V gene lost 7 bases and the J gene lost 4 bases, with 22 bases spanning the gap. Germline V lookup: CDR1 LNHDA, CDR2 SQIVND (reference sequence). The CDR3 is 16 residues long.

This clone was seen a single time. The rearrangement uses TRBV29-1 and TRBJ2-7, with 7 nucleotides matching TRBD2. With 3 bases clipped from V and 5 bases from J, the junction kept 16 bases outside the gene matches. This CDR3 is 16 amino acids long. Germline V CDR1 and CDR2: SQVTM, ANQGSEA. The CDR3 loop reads CSVEDPWGGSVHEQYF. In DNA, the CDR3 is TGCAGCGTTGAGGACCCCTGGGGCGGGAGTGTTCACGAGCAGTACTTC.

CDR3: CASSLSWTGMNTEAFF. In DNA, the CDR3 is TGTGCCAGCAGCCTATCGTGGACAGGAATGAACACTGAAGCTTTCTTT. The chain combines TRBV4-2 with TRBJ1-1; TRBD1 matches 7 bases. The CDR3 totals 16 residues. CDR1 and CDR2 from the germline V gene are LGHNA and YNFKEQ. Unmatched junction bases numbered 8, after V lost 4 bases and J lost 0 bases.